This entry features one T cell receptor beta chain sequence. This clone was observed at least ten times. It has no known antigen specificity. The sequenced fragment ends 3 residues before the CDR3 boundary, so the rest is inferred from the germline J gene. A distance of 11 bases separates the germline ends of V and J, which lose 4 bases and 0 bases respectively. The CDR3 goes from the cysteine to the phenylalanine over 15 residues. Of the CDR3's DNA, 36 bases were read; they are in frame from base 1. The germline V gene yields SNHLY for CDR1 and FYNNEI for CDR2. The data stem from a study of T cell clonality in common variable immunodeficiency (dated by TCRdb to between 2015 and 2016). For sequencing input, CVID and control samples contributed equivalent amounts of genomic DNA. For every sample, a 60 bp segment covering the rearranged TCRbeta CDR3 region was amplified and then sequenced. The immunoSEQ assay, a bias-corrected multiplex PCR with high-throughput sequencing, was employed for TCRbeta amplification. From the authors' description of their analysis: Each unique nucleotide sequence was treated as a clone and annotated with V, D and J genes, copy number and frequency. Sequences were labeled productive if in frame, and non-productive if out of frame or containing stop codons. As previously described, Shannon's entropy was used to calculate clonality. The predicted amino acid sequences of productive clones were used to derive the mean CDR3 Kyte-Doolittle hydropathy. Hierarchical clustering of scaled V gene usage was performed with the R hclust function using Manhattan distance and complete linkage. Sharing of clones by CDR3 amino acid sequence was evaluated through resampling of 12 repertoires per group over 100 rounds. The repertoires were screened for some 69 published EBV-specific TCRbeta sequences and approximately 230 published CMV-specific TCRbeta sequences. After a couple of CVID samples that produced fewer than 10,000 sequences were dropped from the analysis, some 43 CVID repertoires remained. Here the immuneACCESS table is served through TCRdb, limited to in-frame sequences with V and J called. Missing clones are a known gap in these copies; in checked studies unresolved V genes cover under half, and the rest lacks a known reason. That table supplies the V and J calls and clone size; D and trimming were determined from the DNA. The data for this sample show tens of thousands of clones, each detected more than once. Of the sample, approximately 3% falls within the top ten clones.

Predominantly Caucasian heritage was noted among both the CVID patients and the healthy controls. Heparinized peripheral whole blood samples of roughly 5 to 8.5 ml were obtained from each donor. Genomic DNA from adults with common variable immune deficiency (CVID) and from healthy adult controls was used to sequence TCRbeta CDR3 repertoires. The control group comprised some 22 healthy adult volunteers, around 12 female and approximately ten male, aged about 23 to 75 years with a mean age of 34. Diluted blood was subjected to density centrifugation over Hypaque 1077 or Ficoll-Paque for isolation of peripheral blood mononuclear cells. Unsorted mononuclear cells served as the source of genomic DNA, which was extracted either by Qiagen column purification or by a centrifugation-based method. Findings and caveats that apply to the study as a whole: Differences among patients in the CVID cohort limited the correlations between repertoire features and clinical complications. Fewer TCRbeta clones were shared among CVID subjects than among healthy controls (p < 0.0001). TCRbeta clonality was higher in CVID subjects than in healthy controls (t-test p = 0.018), and the increase was most characteristic of about a third of subjects. According to the authors, finding the cause of the higher clonality in CVID would require sequencing the repertoires of T cell subpopulations. Despite equal DNA input, controls averaged about 81,820 unique sequences per sample versus about 30,000 in CVID samples. Fewer deletions and N-nucleotide insertions were reportedly observed in CVID TCRbeta sequences, and highly modified clones with 13 or more V deletions were reportedly absent from CVID TCRbeta sequences.

Recombination linked TRBV2 to TRBJ2-3, with no reliable assignment of the D segment. This clonotype was sampled from a person aged 18 to 70 in good health. The sample comprised peripheral blood mononuclear cells. CDR3 loop: CASSVRVTSTDTQYF. CDR3 bases read: TGTGCCAGCAGTGTAAGGGTTACTAGCACAGATACG.